A selection of T cell receptor beta chains follows, all from one sample in a study of OX40 agonist ivuxolimab in advanced cancers. TCRdb's table, derived via immunoSEQ multiplex PCR, lists solely in-frame clones and lacks some. Among approximately 17,000 clones listed, about two thirds were seen once. Here the sequenced sample was CD4+ or CD8+ T cells sorted from blood, taken in a trial of the OX40 agonist ivuxolimab. Receptors were obtained from an adult with an advanced solid tumor such as melanoma, head and neck, liver or kidney cancer. The CDR3 runs from the conserved cysteine through the conserved F or W. The D gene is left open where the match is weak. Size tells how often a clone was seen (once, few, many) or the class of an expanded clone, and some rows leave it out.

cdr3_aa cdr3_nt v_call d_call clone_size j_call
CASRSMNYGYTF TGCGCCAGCAGGTCCATGAACTATGGCTACACCTTC TRBV10-2 - few TRBJ1-2
CASSLEAGINEQYF TGTGCCAGCAGCTTAGAAGCAGGGATCAACGAGCAGTACTTC TRBV7-2 - - TRBJ2-7
CASSEARANQPQHF TGTGCCAGCAGTGAAGCCAGGGCGAATCAGCCCCAGCATTTT TRBV6-1 - - TRBJ1-5
CASKGTSHSGANVLTF TGTGCCAGTAAAGGGACAAGCCACTCTGGGGCCAACGTCCTGACTTTC TRBV19 - - TRBJ2-6
CASSLASTDTQYF TGCGCCAGCAGCTTGGCCAGCACAGATACGCAGTATTTT TRBV5-1 - - TRBJ2-3
CASSFEGRGRLAFF TGTGCCAGCAGTTTCGAGGGCAGGGGGCGGTTGGCTTTCTTT TRBV28 TRBD1 - TRBJ1-1
CASSPLRGSYEQYF TGTGCCAGCTCACCATTGAGGGGTTCCTACGAGCAGTACTTC TRBV18 - - TRBJ2-7
CASRWTGPYNEQFF TGTGCCAGCAGGTGGACAGGGCCTTACAATGAGCAGTTCTTC TRBV6-1 TRBD1 - TRBJ2-1
CASSLVEDWGPQHF TGTGCCAGCAGCTTGGTGGAGGATTGGGGGCCCCAGCATTTT TRBV11-2 - - TRBJ1-5
CASSWTSGTYNEQFF TGTGCCAGCAGCTGGACTAGCGGGACCTACAATGAGCAGTTCTTC TRBV6-6 TRBD2 once TRBJ2-1
CASQERGGSYEQYF TGTGCCAGCCAGGAGCGGGGGGGATCCTACGAGCAGTACTTC TRBV6-6 TRBD2 - TRBJ2-7
CASSQDPLNTEAFF TGCGCCAGCAGCCAAGATCCCTTGAACACTGAAGCTTTCTTT TRBV4-3 - - TRBJ1-1
CASSQPSGDSYTF TGCGCCAGCAGCCAACCCAGCGGGGATAGCTACACCTTC TRBV4-1 - - TRBJ1-2
CAWTPGAGLEKLFF TGTGCCTGGACCCCGGGGGCTGGCCTAGAAAAACTGTTTTTT TRBV30 - - TRBJ1-4
CASSPWGLAGETQYF TGTGCCAGCAGCCCCTGGGGTCTAGCGGGAGAAACCCAGTACTTC TRBV7-3 TRBD2 - TRBJ2-5
CASSQPTDQPQHF TGCGCCAGCAGCCAACCTACCGATCAGCCCCAGCATTTT TRBV4-1 - - TRBJ1-5
CASSLGVNYEQYF TGTGCCAGCAGCTTAGGTGTTAACTACGAGCAGTACTTC TRBV11-1 - - TRBJ2-7
CASTAIAGGNEQYF TGTGCCAGCACCGCGATAGCGGGAGGGAACGAGCAGTACTTC TRBV6-1 TRBD2 medium-sized TRBJ2-7
CASSLMGGNTEAFF TGTGCCAGCAGCCTCATGGGGGGGAACACTGAAGCTTTCTTT TRBV11-2 - - TRBJ1-1
CASSNSWNEQFF TGTGCCAGTAGTAACTCTTGGAATGAGCAGTTCTTC TRBV19 - - TRBJ2-1
CASSLRDGSYYEQYF TGTGCCAGCAGCCTCCGGGACGGCAGTTACTACGAGCAGTACTTC TRBV6-5 - - TRBJ2-7
CASSFQGPYEQYF TGTGCCAGCAGCTTTCAGGGGCCCTACGAGCAGTACTTC TRBV7-9 - once TRBJ2-7
CASSAGTGEGEQFF TGCGCCAGCAGCGCCGGGACAGGGGAAGGAGAGCAGTTCTTC TRBV10-1 TRBD1 few TRBJ2-1
CAISEPFGQFGYGYTF TGTGCCATCAGTGAGCCATTCGGTCAGTTCGGTTATGGCTACACCTTC TRBV10-3 - few TRBJ1-2
CASSSPPGLAPDNEQFF TGTGCCAGCAGTTCCCCTCCCGGACTAGCGCCCGACAATGAGCAGTTCTTC TRBV7-8 TRBD2 - TRBJ2-1
CAISESGLAGGVNEQFF TGTGCCATCAGTGAGTCTGGACTAGCGGGAGGTGTCAATGAGCAGTTCTTC TRBV10-3 TRBD2 few TRBJ2-1
CASSGSTDTQYF TGTGCCAGTAGCGGGAGCACAGATACGCAGTATTTT TRBV19 - - TRBJ2-3
CSVETSERRGTGELFF TGCAGCGTCGAGACTAGCGAACGAAGGGGGACCGGGGAGCTGTTTTTT TRBV29-1 TRBD2 - TRBJ2-2
CASSFRGNSLEQYF TGTGCCAGCAGCTTTCGGGGAAACTCGTTGGAGCAGTACTTC TRBV5-6 - once TRBJ2-7
CASSIDSRREQYF TGTGCCAGTAGTATAGATTCCAGGAGGGAGCAGTACTTC TRBV19 - few TRBJ2-7
CASSFGLATYEQYF TGTGCCAGCAGCTTCGGACTAGCCACCTACGAGCAGTACTTC TRBV7-2 TRBD2 - TRBJ2-7
CASSFPTRTGGGDGYTF TGTGCCAGCAGTTTCCCTACTCGGACAGGGGGCGGGGATGGCTACACCTTC TRBV28 TRBD1 - TRBJ1-2
CASSLATGSNQPQHF TGCGCCAGCAGCCTGGCCACAGGGTCCAATCAGCCCCAGCATTTT TRBV4-1 - few TRBJ1-5
CASSEIWTRTDTQYF TGTGCCAGCAGTGAGATATGGACTAGAACAGATACGCAGTATTTT TRBV2 TRBD2 - TRBJ2-3
CASSYSLQGAQAFF TGTGCCAGCAGTTACTCTTTACAGGGGGCGCAAGCTTTCTTT TRBV6-6 TRBD1 - TRBJ1-1
CASRAAGNEQFF TGTGCCAGCAGGGCCGCGGGCAATGAGCAGTTCTTC TRBV27 - - TRBJ2-1
CASSLQATGTDTQYF TGTGCCAGCAGCTTACAAGCAACTGGCACAGATACGCAGTATTTT TRBV7-3 - - TRBJ2-3
CAIGPGTGPEKLFF TGTGCCATCGGTCCCGGGACCGGACCTGAAAAACTGTTTTTT TRBV2 - - TRBJ1-4
CASSLDVAGGQYF TGTGCCAGCAGTTTAGACGTGGCGGGAGGGCAGTACTTC TRBV27 TRBD2 - TRBJ2-7
CASSPRTSPNTGELFF TGTGCCAGCAGCCCTCGGACTAGCCCCAACACCGGGGAGCTGTTTTTT TRBV9 TRBD2 - TRBJ2-2
CASSWPGTRVYEQFF TGTGCCAGCAGCTGGCCCGGGACTAGGGTCTATGAGCAGTTCTTC TRBV11-2 TRBD2 - TRBJ2-1
CASSPSNTNTEAFF TGCGCCAGCAGCCCCTCTAACACGAACACTGAAGCTTTCTTT TRBV4-1 - - TRBJ1-1
CASSPLWTSYNEQFF TGTGCCAGCAGCCCACTCTGGACCTCGTACAATGAGCAGTTCTTC TRBV5-8 - once TRBJ2-1